This TCR beta chain was identified in a study of shared clonotypes between healthy human individuals. As defined, naive CD8 cells were CD45RO-negative and positively selected for CCR7, with terminally differentiated effector memory CD45RA+ cells excluded. TCRdb's table, derived via immunoSEQ multiplex PCR, lists solely in-frame clones and lacks some. There are around 2,000,000 clones in the sample; approximately 95% occur only once, and more than 0.95% lies in the top ten. This CDR3 region has 15 residues. Trimming pared 0 bases from V and 5 bases from J, leaving 14 bases between. The germline gives CDR1 MNHEY, CDR2 SMNVEV (reference sequence).

The sample taken for sequencing was naive CD8+ T cells sorted from blood. The rearrangement uses TRBV27 and TRBJ2-7; D is possibly TRBD1 (5 bases). The TCR was taken from a man aged 18 to 30 in good health. CDR3 DNA: TGTGCCAGCAGTTTATCGCTGGACAAACGACACGAGCAGTACTTC. Amino acids: CASSLSLDKRHEQYF.